These 22 T cell receptor beta chains were all obtained from the same sample, sequenced in a study of vaccination effects on CD4 cells after COVID-19. Culturing for ten to eleven days preceded CD4+ T cell isolation. Only in-frame clones appear in the TCRdb table, and some are missing; sequencing was by immunoSEQ multiplex PCR. The sample yields about 76,000 clones, roughly three quarters seen once. Antigens for these TCRs are unknown. The sample consisted of CD4+ T cells from PBMCs cultured without peptide, taken before COVID-19 vaccination. The receptor set was obtained from a human donor who received a COVID-19 vaccine.

This clone was picked up one time. This chain connects TRBV5-4 to TRBJ2-3; D is unresolved. The CDR3 runs to 15 residues. Trimming pared 0 bases from V and 1 base from J, leaving 9 bases between. Looked up from germline, CDR1 is SGHNT and CDR2 is YYREEE (reference sequence). The CDR3 DNA sequence: TGTGCCAGCAGCTTGGATTCAGGACGCACAGATACGCAGTATTTT. This sequence encodes CASSLDSGRTDTQYF.

The chain combines TRBV4-3 with TRBJ1-5, with D maybe TRBD1 (6 bases). Between the trimmed V and J ends, which lost 0 bases and 7 bases, there was a span of 13 bases. The CDR3 has 15 residues. Looked up from germline, CDR1 is LGHNA and CDR2 is YSLEER. CDR3 sequence reads: CASSQEQGSSQPQHF. The CDR3 coding sequence is TGCGCCAGCAGCCAAGAACAGGGATCGAGCCAGCCCCAGCATTTT.

The CDR3 reads CASSSALRDGEAFF. In DNA form, the CDR3 reads TGTGCCAGCAGTTCGGCTCTCCGGGACGGTGAAGCTTTCTTT. The chain carries TRBV5-4 and TRBJ1-1; D is possibly TRBD1 (5 bases). The CDR3 covers 14 residues. Trimming pared 5 bases from V and 7 bases from J, leaving 18 bases between. CDR1 is SGHNT and CDR2 is YYREEE in the germline V gene (reference sequence).

With respect to this clone: Other DNA sequences from this sample encode an identical CDR3 as well. The V gene is TRBV18, the J gene TRBJ1-1, with 8 nucleotides matching TRBD1. CDR1 is KGHSH and CDR2 is LQKENI in the germline V gene. V trimming: 6 bases; J trimming: 1 base; junction bases outside the gene matches: 4. This CDR3 contains 14 residues. The CDR3 here is CASSLGQGNTEAFF. The CDR3 nucleotides are TGTGCCAGCTCTCTCGGACAGGGGAACACTGAAGCTTTCTTT.

The chain combines TRBV11-3 with TRBJ2-5, with 15 nucleotides matching TRBD2. After removal of 4 bases from V and 11 bases from J, the junction contained 2 bases not matched to a gene. Looked up from germline, CDR1 is SGHNT and CDR2 is YENEEA. CDR3 length equals 13 residues. The CDR3 sequence: CASSSGLAGGQYF. The CDR3 nucleotides read TGTGCCAGCAGCTCGGGACTAGCGGGGGGACAGTACTTC.

V and J are TRBV27 and TRBJ1-1; D call uncertain. V was trimmed by 8 bases and J by 1 base, leaving 8 bases between them. In germline, CDR1 is MNHEY, CDR2 SMNVEV (reference sequence). This CDR3 contains 12 residues. The CDR3 bases are TGTGCCAGCCGAGAGAGGAACACTGAAGCTTTCTTT. Residues: CASRERNTEAFF.

The rearrangement uses TRBV19 and TRBJ1-1; D uncertain. CDR1 is LNHDA and CDR2 is SQIVND in the germline V gene (reference sequence). V dropped 11 bases and J dropped 1 base, with 14 bases sitting between them. This CDR3 is 13 amino acids long. The DNA of the CDR3 is TGTGCCGTAGTCAGCTTTGGGAACACTGAAGCTTTCTTT. Amino acids: CAVVSFGNTEAFF.

The chain carries TRBV6-4 and TRBJ2-2; D call uncertain. The CDR3 has 13 amino acids. The germline V gene has CDR1 MRHNA and CDR2 SNTAGT. Between the trimmed V and J ends, which lost 0 bases and 5 bases, there was a span of 4 bases. The CDR3 DNA follows: TGTGCCAGCAGTGACTCGTATACCGGGGAGCTGTTTTTT. As protein: CASSDSYTGELFF.

V and J are TRBV5-1 and TRBJ2-7, with TRBD1 matching 11 bases. V shed 3 bases, J shed 4 bases, and the junction held 3 bases outside the gene matches. Germline loops: CDR1 SGHRS, CDR2 YFSETQ. This CDR3 is 14 amino acids long. In nucleotides, the CDR3 is TGCGCCAGCAGCTCCGGGACAGGGGGATACGAGCAGTACGTC. This gives the protein CASSSGTGGYEQYV.

CDR3: CASRAFDRGDQPQHF. The CDR3 nucleotides read TGTGCCAGCAGGGCCTTCGACAGGGGAGATCAGCCCCAGCATTTT. The chain has TRBV5-6 and TRBJ1-5; 8 positions match TRBD1. Germline V CDR1 and CDR2: SGHDT, YYEEEE. The CDR3 runs 15 residues. V dropped 5 bases and J dropped 5; count of bases not matched to a gene: 9.

The chain recombines TRBV30 with TRBJ1-2; D gene uncertain. Trimming pared 3 bases from V and 4 bases from J, leaving 12 bases between. Germline values: CDR1 GTSNPN, CDR2 SVGIG (reference sequence). This CDR3 is built from 13 residues. The chain's CDR3 is CAWSPHSTYGYTF. CDR3 DNA: TGTGCCTGGAGCCCCCATTCGACCTATGGCTACACCTTC.

There are a few counts of this clone. The chain uses TRBV6-1 and TRBJ1-2; perhaps TRBD1 as D (5 bases). Germline CDR1 is MNHNS and CDR2 is SASEGT. The CDR3 has 13 amino acids. Trimming shortened V by 2 bases and J by 7 bases, and 11 bases separated the two germline ends. Here the CDR3 reads CASSEWGGGGYTF. The CDR3 coding sequence is TGTGCCAGCAGTGAATGGGGGGGTGGTGGCTACACCTTC.

The chain is built from TRBV9 and TRBJ2-3, with 8 bases aligning to TRBD1. Germline CDR1 reads SGDLS; CDR2 reads YYNGEE. The V gene end was trimmed by 1 base and the J gene end by 1 base; junction bases not matched to a gene: 2. CDR3 size: 15 residues. In nucleotides, the CDR3 is TGTGCCAGCAGCGTATCAGGGGGCGGCACAGATACGCAGTATTTT. It codes for CASSVSGGGTDTQYF.

V and J are TRBV7-3 and TRBJ2-3, with 11 bases aligning to TRBD2. J gave up 0 bases and V 5 bases, and 7 bases lay outside the gene matches. The CDR3 has 17 residues. The V gene's germline CDR1 is SGHTA and CDR2 FQGTGA. CDR3 sequence reads: CASSLHRTSGSTDTQYF. As DNA, the CDR3 is TGTGCCAGCAGCCTGCACCGGACTAGCGGGAGCACAGATACGCAGTATTTT.

This chain joins TRBV27 and TRBJ2-5, with 11 bases that match TRBD1. This CDR3 has 16 residues. V shed 6 bases, J shed 2 bases, and the junction held 8 bases outside the gene matches. Germline CDR1 and CDR2: MNHEY and SMNVEV (reference sequence). The CDR3 sequence is CASRLMGQGGQETQYF. CDR3 DNA sequence: TGTGCCAGCAGACTAATGGGACAGGGGGGACAAGAGACCCAGTACTTC.

The V call is TRBV28, the J call TRBJ2-1; 8 nucleotides match TRBD1. Germline trimming cut 7 bases from V and 5 bases from J; bases unmatched to any gene: 7. Germline CDR1 reads MDHEN; CDR2 reads SYDVKM. This CDR3 spans 14 amino acids. Written as DNA, the CDR3 is TGTGCCAGCATGTTGGGACAGGCTAACAATGAGCAGTTCTTC. Its translation: CASMLGQANNEQFF. Using reference TRBV28 and TRBJ2-1 for the parts outside the CDR3, the full variable domain is DVKVTQSSRYLVKRTGEKVFLECVQDMDHENMFWYRQDPGLGLRLIYFSYDVKMKEKGDIPEGYSVSREKKERFSLILESASTNQTSMYLCASMLGQANNEQFFGPGTRLTVL.

The rearrangement uses TRBV30 and TRBJ1-5, with D possibly TRBD1 on 6 matching bases. Trimming took off 5 bases at V and 3 bases at J, with 14 bases between the two ends. The germline V gene encodes CDR1 GTSNPN and CDR2 SVGIG (reference sequence). This CDR3 region has 14 residues. CDR3 sequence (DNA): TGTGCCTGGGGAAAGGGGGACACCAATCAGCCCCAGCATTTT. Translated, it gives CAWGKGDTNQPQHF.

This clone showed up many times. V is TRBV2 and J is TRBJ1-5; 9 nucleotides align to TRBD1. Germline trimming cut 6 bases from V and 6 bases from J; bases unmatched to any gene: 3. The V gene's germline CDR1 is SNHLY and CDR2 FYNNEI. The CDR3 is 13 residues long. The CDR3 nucleotides read TGTGCCAGCAGACAGGGGGCGAGTCAGCCCCAGCATTTT. Encoded protein: CASRQGASQPQHF.

The gene calls are TRBV30 and TRBJ1-4; TRBD1 matches at 9 bases. The CDR3 has 14 residues. Trimming at V came to 5 bases and at J to 5 bases, leaving 6 bases not matched to a gene. Germline V gene sequence: CDR1 GTSNPN, CDR2 SVGIG (reference sequence). In DNA form, the CDR3 reads TGTGCCTGGGGAACCGGGACAGGGAATGAAAAACTGTTTTTT. This gives the protein CAWGTGTGNEKLFF.

The J gene is TRBJ2-1, the V gene TRBV24-1; D perhaps matches TRBD1 (6 bases). The CDR3 totals 18 residues. The germline V gene encodes CDR1 KGHDR and CDR2 SFDVKD. The V end was cut by 4 bases, the J end by 0 bases, with 18 bases between. The CDR3 here is CATSDRDTAMSSYNEQFF. The CDR3 nucleotides are TGTGCCACCAGTGACAGGGACACCGCCATGAGCTCCTACAATGAGCAGTTCTTC.

The rearrangement uses TRBV5-4 and TRBJ1-3, with D hard to call. The V end lost 3 bases, the J end lost 0 bases, and 13 bases lay between the germline ends. The germline gives CDR1 SGHNT, CDR2 YYREEE (reference sequence). The length of the CDR3 is 16 residues. The CDR3 reads CASSSQTVSSGNTIYF. The CDR3 bases are TGTGCCAGCAGCTCGCAGACGGTGAGCTCTGGAAACACCATATATTTT.

The chain links TRBV28 to TRBJ1-2, with no clear D. The CDR3 extends over 9 amino acids. Trimming pared 3 bases from V and 14 bases from J, leaving 7 bases between. Germline lookup yields CDR1 MDHEN and CDR2 SYDVKM. The CDR3 here is CASSFPWTF. DNA for the CDR3: TGTGCCAGCAGTTTTCCTTGGACCTTC.